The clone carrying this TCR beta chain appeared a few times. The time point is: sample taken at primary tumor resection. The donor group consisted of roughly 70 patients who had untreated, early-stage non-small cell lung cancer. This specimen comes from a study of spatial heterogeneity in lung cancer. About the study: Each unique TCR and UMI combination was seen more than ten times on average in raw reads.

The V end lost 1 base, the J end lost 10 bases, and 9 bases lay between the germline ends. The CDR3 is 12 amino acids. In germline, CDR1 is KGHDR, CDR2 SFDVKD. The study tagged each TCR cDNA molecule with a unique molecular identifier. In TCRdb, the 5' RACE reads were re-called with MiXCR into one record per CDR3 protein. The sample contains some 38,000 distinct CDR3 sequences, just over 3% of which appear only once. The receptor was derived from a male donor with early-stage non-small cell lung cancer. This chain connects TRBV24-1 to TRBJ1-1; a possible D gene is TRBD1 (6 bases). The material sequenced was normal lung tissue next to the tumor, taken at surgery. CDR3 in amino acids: CATSDFTGRAFF. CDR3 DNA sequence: TGTGCCACCAGTGATTTCACAGGGAGAGCTTTCTTT.